This TCR beta chain was sequenced in a study of beta chain features in type 1 diabetes. On this clone: The antigen remains unidentified.

Findings and caveats of the study: Shorter TCRB CDR3s, moderately but significantly so, were found in Type 1 diabetes patients in all four CD4+ subsets.

Expressed TCRB transcripts were sequenced because the isolated RNA had all been reverse transcribed beforehand. The table came from immunoSEQ multiplex PCR; TCRdb's copy has only in-frame clones and leaves some out. The sample holds under 800,000 clones, around 15% seen once. Trimming stripped 4 bases from V and 0 bases from J, with 11 bases between. CDR1 SGHRS and CDR2 YFSETQ come from the germline V gene. There are 15 residues in the CDR3. The authors took one heparinised blood draw, averaging roughly 120 mL, from each donor. The sequencing sample was made of naive CD4+ T cells from blood. The chain couples TRBV5-1 to TRBJ2-4; perhaps TRBD2 as D (5 bases). The origin of this receptor is a man aged 18 to 30 in good health. Written as DNA, the CDR3 is TGCGCCAGCAGCCGGGAAGGAACAGCCAAAAACATTCAGTACTTC. Protein: CASSREGTAKNIQYF.